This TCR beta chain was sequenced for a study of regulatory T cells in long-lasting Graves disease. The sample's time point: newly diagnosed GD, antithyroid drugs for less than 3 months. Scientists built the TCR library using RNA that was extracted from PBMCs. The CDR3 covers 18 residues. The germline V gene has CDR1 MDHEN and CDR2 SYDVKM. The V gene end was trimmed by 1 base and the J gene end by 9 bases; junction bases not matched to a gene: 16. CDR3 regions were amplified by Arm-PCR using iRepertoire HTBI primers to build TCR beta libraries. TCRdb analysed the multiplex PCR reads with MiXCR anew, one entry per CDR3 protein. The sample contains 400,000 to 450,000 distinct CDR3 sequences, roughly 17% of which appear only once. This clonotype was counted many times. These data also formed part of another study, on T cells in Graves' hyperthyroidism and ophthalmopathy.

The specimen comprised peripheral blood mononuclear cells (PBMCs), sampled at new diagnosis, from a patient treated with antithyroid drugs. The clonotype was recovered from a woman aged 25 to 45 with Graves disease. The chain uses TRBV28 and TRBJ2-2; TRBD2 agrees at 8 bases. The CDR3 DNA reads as TGTGCCAGCAGTTTATCCCGATTGGGTGCTAGCGGGTACCGGGAGCTGTTTTTT. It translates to CASSLSRLGASGYRELFF.